These T cell receptor beta chains were read from a single sample in a study of identical twins. TCRdb recomputed calls from the 5' RACE reads with MiXCR, one row per CDR3 protein. The repertoire holds some 630,000 distinct CDR3 sequences, with under 8.5% as singletons. This sample was also put to use in a study of yellow fever vaccine responses in identical twins.

The sequenced sample was PBMCs. Every receptor here comes from a woman aged 18-29 years in good health. Each CDR3 is given with its conserved first and last residue. Each record gives: CDR3 protein, CDR3 DNA, J gene, V gene, clone size, D gene. A D gene is named only where the DNA matches it firmly. A row's size may be missing; if present it is once, few, many or a size class.

CDR3aa: CSALGTSQGPYNEQFF
CDR3nt: TGCAGTGCTCTCGGGACTAGCCAGGGGCCCTACAATGAGCAGTTCTTC
j_gene: TRBJ2-1
v_gene: TRBV20-1
abundance: NA
d_gene: TRBD2

CDR3aa: CASSLDSEETQYF
CDR3nt: TGTGCCAGCAGCCTTGATTCAGAAGAGACCCAGTACTTC
j_gene: TRBJ2-5
v_gene: TRBV3-1
abundance: few
d_gene: NA

CDR3aa: CATRAAAGITDTQYF
CDR3nt: TGTGCCACCCGAGCCGCGGCGGGAATAACAGATACGCAGTATTTT
j_gene: TRBJ2-3
v_gene: TRBV15
abundance: NA
d_gene: NA

CDR3aa: CASSSTESGAEETQYF
CDR3nt: TGTGCCAGCAGCTCTACGGAAAGTGGAGCCGAAGAGACCCAGTACTTC
j_gene: TRBJ2-5
v_gene: TRBV7-9
abundance: many
d_gene: NA

CDR3aa: CASSRFSSGGNTGELFF
CDR3nt: TGTGCCAGCAGTCGGTTCTCTAGCGGGGGAAACACCGGGGAGCTGTTTTTT
j_gene: TRBJ2-2
v_gene: TRBV13
abundance: few
d_gene: TRBD2

CDR3aa: CASSLDSPRTNEQFF
CDR3nt: TGCGCCAGCAGCTTGGACTCGCCTAGAACCAATGAGCAGTTCTTC
j_gene: TRBJ2-1
v_gene: TRBV5-1
abundance: many
d_gene: NA

CDR3aa: CASSPIGQGNTEAFF
CDR3nt: TGTGCCAGCAGCCCCATAGGACAGGGAAACACTGAAGCTTTCTTT
j_gene: TRBJ1-1
v_gene: TRBV7-9
abundance: NA
d_gene: TRBD1

CDR3aa: CASSLSTAYGYTF
CDR3nt: TGCGCCAGCAGCTTGTCAACAGCCTATGGCTACACCTTC
j_gene: TRBJ1-2
v_gene: TRBV5-1
abundance: many
d_gene: NA

CDR3aa: CAISEIAGGTDTQYF
CDR3nt: TGTGCCATCAGTGAAATAGCGGGGGGTACAGATACGCAGTATTTT
j_gene: TRBJ2-3
v_gene: TRBV10-3
abundance: NA
d_gene: TRBD2

CDR3aa: CASSLQANQETQYF
CDR3nt: TGTGCCAGCAGCCTACAGGCCAACCAAGAGACCCAGTACTTC
j_gene: TRBJ2-5
v_gene: TRBV5-4
abundance: NA
d_gene: NA

CDR3aa: CSVELADTESTDTQYF
CDR3nt: TGCAGCGTTGAATTAGCGGATACAGAGAGCACAGATACGCAGTATTTT
j_gene: TRBJ2-3
v_gene: TRBV29-1
abundance: many
d_gene: NA

CDR3aa: CATGDGRNTEAFF
CDR3nt: TGTGCCACCGGGGACGGAAGGAACACTGAAGCTTTCTTT
j_gene: TRBJ1-1
v_gene: TRBV10-3
abundance: few
d_gene: NA